Below, 26 T cell receptor beta chains from the same sample are listed, as sequenced in a study of T cell repertoires in aging, cancer and after chemotherapy. Rearranged V-D-J TRB sequences were amplified with a mixed TRB-A/B primer pool. TCRdb reprocessed the multiplex PCR reads via MiXCR and lists one record per CDR3 protein. Among under 2,500 distinct CDR3 sequences, around a fifth were seen once, and the ten largest hold 5.1%. Peripheral blood genomic DNA, not sorted cells or RNA, was the template. Sample: blood. These receptors were taken from a human donor with a solid tumor.

This clonotype was seen only a few times. V is TRBV21-1 and J is TRBJ2-7; TRBD1 is the table's D call, not checked against the DNA. TRBV21-1 is termed a pseudogene. The CDR3 has 12 residues. CDR3 bases: TGTGCCACCAAGACAGGGTCCTACGAGCAGTACTTC. It is translated as CATKTGSYEQYF.

The chain couples TRBV10-3 to TRBJ1-4; 7 bases match TRBD1. This CDR3 has 14 amino acids. J was trimmed by 5 bases and V by 6 bases; bases with no gene match: 6. Germline CDR1 ENHRY, CDR2 SYGVKD. CDR3 DNA sequence: TGTGCCATCAGGGGGGGACAGTCGAATGAAAAACTGTTTTTT. This sequence encodes CAIRGGQSNEKLFF.

This clonotype was found a few times. The chain is built from TRBV5-4 and TRBJ1-4; the D gene is possibly TRBD1 (5 bases). Germline loops: CDR1 SGHNT, CDR2 YYREEE (reference sequence). The V and J ends lost 3 bases and 2 bases respectively, with 17 bases between them. CDR3 size: 17 residues. The CDR3 sequence: CASSSRDLGRTNEKLFF. CDR3 DNA: TGTGCCAGCAGCTCCCGGGACCTCGGCAGGACTAATGAAAAACTGTTTTTT.

Relative to its sample, this clonotype is large. The genes are TRBV6-6 and TRBJ1-3; tentatively, D is TRBD1 (6 bases). This CDR3 has 13 residues. Germline V gene data show CDR1 as MNHNY and CDR2 as SVGAGI (reference sequence). The germline V and J ends were trimmed by 5 bases and 4 bases, with 9 bases remaining between them. In DNA, the CDR3 is TGTGCCAGCAGTCTTACAGGGGGAAACACCATATATTTT. Translation: CASSLTGGNTIYF.

This sequence joins TRBV14 and TRBJ1-1; unclear D gene. The CDR3 runs to 13 residues. Deletions cut 2 bases from V and 5 bases from J, with 9 bases between. Germline V lookup: CDR1 SGHDN, CDR2 FVKESK. In nucleotides, the CDR3 is TGTGCCAGCAGCCAAAACGTAGGGACTGAAGCTTTCTTT. The encoded protein is CASSQNVGTEAFF. Combining the CDR3 with reference TRBV14 and TRBJ1-1 gives the whole variable domain EAGVTQFPSHSVIEKGQTVTLRCDPISGHDNLYWYRRVMGKEIKFLLHFVKESKQDESGMPNNRFLAERTGGTYSTLKVQPAELEDSGVYFCASSQNVGTEAFFGQGTRLTVV.

This clonotype has more than one count but fewer than ten. This chain connects TRBV20-1 to TRBJ2-3; 10 bases map to TRBD1. This CDR3 comprises 15 residues. Germline V gives CDR1 DFQATT, CDR2 SNEGSKA (reference sequence). The ends lost 0 bases at V and 4 bases at J; junction bases unmatched: 4. CDR3 in DNA: TGCAGTGCTAGAGATCGGGACAGGGGAGCAGATACGCAGTATTTT. Translating it yields CSARDRDRGADTQYF.

This clonotype has just a few counts. V and J are TRBV6-6 and TRBJ2-5, with 8 bases that match TRBD2. This CDR3 is 16 amino acids long. From germline, CDR1 is MNHNY and CDR2 SVGAGI (reference sequence). Trimming took 2 bases from V and 4 from J; bases not matched to a gene: 9. The CDR3: CASSYGRSGSLETQYF. For the CDR3, the DNA is TGTGCCAGCAGTTACGGTCGCAGCGGGAGTTTAGAGACCCAGTACTTC.

By sample share, this clonotype is medium-sized. The chain recombines TRBV30 with TRBJ1-5; tentatively, D is TRBD1 (5 bases). This CDR3 spans 14 amino acids. V lost 0 bases to trimming and J lost 3 bases, with 9 bases between them. Germline loops: CDR1 GTSNPN, CDR2 SVGIG (reference sequence). The CDR3 bases are TGTGCCTGGAGTGTTGCAGGGTTCAATCAGCCCCAGCATTTT. Encoded protein: CAWSVAGFNQPQHF. Filled out from reference TRBV30 and TRBJ1-5, the complete variable domain reads SQTIHQWPATLVQPVGSPLSLECTVEGTSNPNLYWYRQAAGRGLQLLFYSVGIGQISSEVPQNLSASRPQDRQFILSSKKLLLSDSGFYLCAWSVAGFNQPQHFGDGTRLSIL.

By frequency in the sample, this clonotype is large. V is TRBV6-5 and J is TRBJ2-5; 7 bases are a match to TRBD1. Germline trimming cut 5 bases from V and 3 bases from J; bases unmatched to any gene: 9. The CDR3 has 15 residues. Germline values: CDR1 MNHEY, CDR2 SVGAGI. CDR3 sequence (DNA): TGTGCCAGCAGTACGACCCACGGGACAGAAGAGACCCAGTACTTC. It codes for CASSTTHGTEETQYF.

The chain joins TRBV28 to TRBJ1-6; no clear D. The CDR3 has 13 amino acids. The germline V and J ends were trimmed by 3 bases and 7 bases, with 7 bases remaining between them. Germline CDR1 reads MDHEN; CDR2 reads SYDVKM. As DNA, the CDR3 is TGTGCCAGCAGTTTGGAGATCAATTCACCCCTCCACTTT. It is translated as CASSLEINSPLHF.

The V call is TRBV4-3, the J call TRBJ2-7; 8 bases align to TRBD2. Trimming took 4 bases from V and 4 from J; bases not matched to a gene: 9. Germline CDR1 reads LGHNA; CDR2 reads YSLEER. This CDR3 spans 15 amino acids. The CDR3 sequence is CASSPGVAGPYEQYF. The CDR3 bases are TGCGCCAGCAGCCCCGGGGTAGCGGGACCTTACGAGCAGTACTTC.

The chain has TRBV28 and TRBJ2-7; 12 bases are shared with TRBD2. Trimming removed 7 bases from V and 2 bases from J; junction bases left unmatched: 6. The CDR3 consists of 15 residues. The germline V gene has CDR1 MDHEN and CDR2 SYDVKM. In DNA form, the CDR3 reads TGTGCCAGCACCCTGGGGACTAGCGGGCCCTACGAGCAGTACTTC. Residues: CASTLGTSGPYEQYF. The variable domain in full, completed from reference TRBV28 and TRBJ2-7, reads DVKVTQSSRYLVKRTGEKVFLECVQDMDHENMFWYRQDPGLGLRLIYFSYDVKMKEKGDIPEGYSVSREKKERFSLILESASTNQTSMYLCASTLGTSGPYEQYFGPGTRLTVT.

The rearrangement uses TRBV4-3 and TRBJ2-1; the match to TRBD2 covers 10 bases. Trimming removed 4 bases from V and 7 bases from J; junction bases left unmatched: 10. The CDR3 is made up of 16 amino acids. Germline-derived CDR1 and CDR2 are LGHNA and YSLEER. CDR3 sequence: CASSLDTSGKPNEQFF. The CDR3 nucleotides read TGCGCCAGCAGCCTAGACACTAGCGGGAAACCTAATGAGCAGTTCTTC.

This clonotype came up a few times. The chain joins TRBV7-9 to TRBJ2-1; D gene uncertain. Germline-derived CDR1 and CDR2 are SEHNR and FQNEAQ (reference sequence). Between the trimmed V and J ends, which lost 4 bases and 5 bases, there was a span of 9 bases. The length of the CDR3 is 13 residues. The CDR3 sequence is CASSSYSHNEQFF. CDR3 DNA: TGTGCCAGCAGCTCCTACTCTCACAATGAGCAGTTCTTC.

V gene TRBV20-1 combines with J gene TRBJ1-1; TRBD1 might be the D (6 bases). Germline V gene data show CDR1 as DFQATT and CDR2 as SNEGSKA (reference sequence). Trimming pared 6 bases from V and 3 bases from J, leaving 17 bases between. CDR3 length: 14 amino acids. The CDR3 DNA sequence: TGCAGTGCAGGGAGGGGGGCAGGCTACACTGAAGCTTTCTTT. Its translation: CSAGRGAGYTEAFF.

This clonotype is classed as large. This rearrangement joins TRBV7-9 to TRBJ1-1; D gene unclear. The CDR3 length is 16 residues. In germline, CDR1 is SEHNR, CDR2 FQNEAQ (reference sequence). V shed 1 base and J shed 1 base, with 13 bases lying between them. Here the CDR3 reads CASSLGLGRGNTEAFF. DNA of the CDR3: TGTGCCAGCAGCTTAGGGTTGGGTCGTGGGAACACTGAAGCTTTCTTT.

J is TRBJ1-5 and V is TRBV18; 7 bases align to TRBD1. From germline, CDR1 is KGHSH and CDR2 LQKENI. J lost 5 bases, V lost 3 bases, and 7 bases had no gene match. The CDR3 consists of 15 residues. The DNA for the CDR3 is TGTGCCAGCTCACCGGAACAGGGGACTTATCAGCCCCAGCATTTT. It yields the protein CASSPEQGTYQPQHF.

The gene calls are TRBV4-2 and TRBJ2-2; 10 bases map to TRBD1. Germline lookup yields CDR1 LGHNA and CDR2 YNFKEQ. V gave up 2 bases and J gave up 6 bases; unmatched junction bases: 9. The CDR3 contains 17 residues. The CDR3 DNA follows: TGTGCCAGCAGCCAAAGTTCCGGGACAGGGGTGCCCGGGGAGCTGTTTTTT. It specifies CASSQSSGTGVPGELFF.

This clonotype occurred a few times. This rearrangement joins TRBV20-1 to TRBJ2-7; unclear D gene. Trimming removed 5 bases at V and 4 bases at J, with 9 bases between. The CDR3 loop spans 11 amino acids. CDR1 DFQATT and CDR2 SNEGSKA come from the germline V gene (reference sequence). The chain's CDR3 is CSAAPRYEQYF. The CDR3 nucleotides read TGCAGTGCTGCCCCTAGGTACGAGCAGTACTTC.

This clonotype rates as large. V is TRBV6-1 and J is TRBJ2-6, with a weak D call TRBD1 (5 bases). The V end lost 1 base, the J end lost 4 bases, and 8 bases lay between the germline ends. Germline CDR1 is MNHNS and CDR2 is SASEGT. The CDR3 is 15 residues long. For the CDR3, the DNA is TGTGCCAGCAGTGAAGGGAACAGGGGGGCCAACGTCCTGACTTTC. It encodes CASSEGNRGANVLTF.

This clonotype is medium-sized by share. The chain has TRBV12-3 or TRBV12-4 and TRBJ1-1, with no clear D. CDR3 length equals 14 residues. Trimming took off 6 bases at V and 3 bases at J, with 14 bases between the two ends. The CDR3 coding sequence is TGTGCCAGCAGCCCTAAGTCGGTGGACACTGAAGCTTTCTTT. This sequence encodes CASSPKSVDTEAFF.

By sample fraction, this clonotype is medium-sized. CDR3 in DNA: TGTGGAAGCGGCCCAGGCTATGGCTACACCTTC. This gives the protein CGSGPGYGYTF. The chain couples TRBV6-2 or TRBV6-3 to TRBJ1-2; no clear D. Per germline, CDR1 MNHEY and CDR2 SVGEGT. The length of the CDR3 is 11 residues.

This clonotype is labeled as medium-sized (0.01 to 0.1%). This sequence joins TRBV20-1 and TRBJ2-2, with 7 bases aligning to TRBD1. The junction had 7 bases not matched to a gene; V was cut back by 0 bases and J by 3 bases. From germline, CDR1 is DFQATT and CDR2 SNEGSKA (reference sequence). The CDR3 is 16 residues long. The DNA for the CDR3 is TGCAGTGCTAGAGATATCTCAACAGGGGACACCGGGGAGCTGTTTTTT. This translates into CSARDISTGDTGELFF.

In its sample, this clonotype is large. The chain links TRBV7-2 to TRBJ2-3, with 15 bases aligning to TRBD2. The V and J ends lost 0 bases and 0 bases, in that order; junction bases with no gene match: 4. This CDR3 region has 19 residues. The germline V gene encodes CDR1 SGHTA and CDR2 FQGNSA. The CDR3 sequence is CASSLAWGLAGGSTDTQYF. The DNA of the CDR3 is TGTGCCAGCAGCTTAGCCTGGGGACTAGCGGGGGGAAGCACAGATACGCAGTATTTT. The complete variable domain, with remaining parts taken from reference TRBV7-2 and TRBJ2-3, reads GAGVSQSPSNKVTEKGKDVELRCDPISGHTALYWYRQSLGQGLEFLIYFQGNSAPDKSGLPSDRFSAERTGGSVSTLTIQRTQQEDSAVYLCASSLAWGLAGGSTDTQYFGPGTRLTVL.

This chain connects TRBV20-1 to TRBJ1-5; D is undetermined. This CDR3 comprises 13 residues. V was shortened by 2 bases and J by 7 bases, with 12 bases between the two germline ends. CDR1 and CDR2 from the germline V gene are DFQATT and SNEGSKA (reference sequence). DNA of the CDR3: TGCAGTGCTAGACCCTCCGGCGGGCAGCCCCAGCATTTT. Translation: CSARPSGGQPQHF.

By frequency in the sample, this clonotype is medium-sized. V and J are TRBV6-5 and TRBJ2-1; 11 bases are a match to TRBD2. The V and J ends lost 5 bases and 9 bases, in that order; junction bases with no gene match: 6. The CDR3 covers 14 residues. From germline, CDR1 is MNHEY and CDR2 SVGAGI. The CDR3 loop is CASSPTLAGVEQFF. CDR3 nucleotides: TGTGCCAGCAGTCCAACACTAGCGGGGGTTGAGCAGTTCTTC.